This T cell receptor (beta chain) was retrieved from a study of blood T cell repertoires in COVID-19. Background on the study: Researchers got acute and convalescent COVID-19 samples from the United States, Italy and Spain. PBMCs, B-cell-depleted T cells, or T cells were the source of the cDNA or gDNA that made up the material.

Per the original methods: The authors estimated nucleated cell counts from reference gene primer amplification. Produced via immunoSEQ multiplex PCR; TCRdb's table is partial and in-frame only. V and J calls and clone size are as listed in that table; D and trimming were resolved from the DNA. The table has under 150,000 clones, approximately 71% seen once; the top ten hold about 2.2%. The germline V gene has CDR1 SGHRS and CDR2 YFSETQ. J gave up 0 bases and V 1 base, and 4 bases lay outside the gene matches. The CDR3 runs 17 residues. Sequencing was carried out using peripheral blood. This receptor was taken from a woman aged 70-85 years with acute or convalescent COVID-19. The chain couples TRBV5-1 to TRBJ2-6, with 7 nucleotides matching TRBD1. CDR3: CASSLWSGGSGANVLTF. Here the CDR3 DNA reads TGCGCCAGCAGCTTGTGGTCAGGGGGCTCTGGGGCCAACGTCCTGACTTTC.